This T cell receptor beta chain was retrieved from a study of OX40 agonist ivuxolimab in advanced cancers. Study summary: Eligibility rules accepted prior anti-PD-1, anti-PD-L1 or anti-CTLA-4 therapy, and around 40% had some.

This clone was seen a single time. Other nucleotide sequences from this sample produce the same CDR3. This CDR3 region has 13 residues. Trimming pared 0 bases from V and 0 bases from J, leaving 3 bases between. Germline V gene sequence: CDR1 LGHNA, CDR2 YSLEER. Profiled with immunoSEQ multiplex PCR; TCRdb holds only in-frame clones, not every one. The table has more than 40,000 clones, around nine tenths seen once. Source: CD4+ or CD8+ T cells sorted from blood, taken in a trial of the OX40 agonist ivuxolimab. The V and J genes are TRBV4-3 and TRBJ2-7; D is unresolved. The source is an adult with an advanced solid tumor such as melanoma, head and neck, liver or kidney cancer. The chain's CDR3 is CASSQDRSYEQYF. DNA for the CDR3: TGCGCCAGCAGCCAAGATCGCTCCTACGAGCAGTACTTC.